The rows below give T cell receptor beta chains drawn from one sample of a study of blood T cells in healthy people across ages. TCRdb recomputed calls from the 5' RACE reads with MiXCR, one row per CDR3 protein. The repertoire has 700,000 to 850,000 distinct CDR3 sequences, roughly 50% of them found once; the top ten carry roughly two fifths. Sequenced: blood. These receptors all come from a man at least 80 years old in good health. Each CDR3 is given with its conserved first and last residue. The order of the fields is D gene, V gene, J gene, clone size, CDR3 DNA, CDR3 protein. D genes are given only for firm matches. The size entry is marked missing in some rows and otherwise reads once, few, many or a size class.

D: TRBD2; V: TRBV4-2; J: TRBJ2-3; size: many; DNA: TGTGCCAGCAGCCAAGATAGGAGTACTAGCGGGACACCCTCGATGGGCACAGATACGCAGTATTTT; CDR3: CASSQDRSTSGTPSMGTDTQYF
D: TRBD1; V: TRBV27; J: TRBJ2-7; size: once; DNA: TGTGCCAGCAGTAGACAGGGGGCCGTCCTATTCGAGCAGTACTTC; CDR3: CASSRQGAVLFEQYF
D: .; V: TRBV27; J: TRBJ2-7; size: few; DNA: TGTGCCAGCAGTTTATGGGGAGACAATGAGCAGTACTTC; CDR3: CASSLWGDNEQYF
D: TRBD2; V: TRBV5-1; J: TRBJ2-1; size: .; DNA: TGCGCCAGCAGCCCGGGACGAGCGGGAAAAAGGAAGCAGTTCTTC; CDR3: CASSPGRAGKRKQFF
D: TRBD1; V: TRBV27; J: TRBJ2-1; size: few; DNA: TGTGCCAGCAGTTTCTACGGACAGGGTGGTGAGCAGTTCTTC; CDR3: CASSFYGQGGEQFF
D: .; V: TRBV12-3/TRBV12-4; J: TRBJ2-1; size: few; DNA: TGTGCCAGCAGTCTGAAACTAGGAACCTACAATGAGCAGTTCTTC; CDR3: CASSLKLGTYNEQFF
D: TRBD1; V: TRBV5-1; J: TRBJ2-3; size: .; DNA: TGCGCCAGCGGCTTGGGACAGGGCGCTTCCACAGATACGCAGTATTTT; CDR3: CASGLGQGASTDTQYF
D: .; V: TRBV15; J: TRBJ2-6; size: .; DNA: TGTGCCACCAGCAGAGATTTAAACAGGGTAACTGGGGCCAACGTCCTGACTTTC; CDR3: CATSRDLNRVTGANVLTF
D: TRBD1; V: TRBV20-1; J: TRBJ1-6; size: .; DNA: TGCAGTGCTTCTCGGCTCCCGGGACAGAATTCACCCCTCCACTTT; CDR3: CSASRLPGQNSPLHF
D: TRBD2; V: TRBV20-1; J: TRBJ2-5; size: .; DNA: TGCAGTGCAAGGACTAGTTTTGAGACCCAGTACTTC; CDR3: CSARTSFETQYF
D: TRBD2; V: TRBV20-1; J: TRBJ2-7; size: .; DNA: TGCAGTGCTAACCAGCCCCGCGGGAGATACTACGAGCAGTACTTC; CDR3: CSANQPRGRYYEQYF
D: TRBD1; V: TRBV28; J: TRBJ2-5; size: .; DNA: TGTGCCAGCAGCCGTGGACAGGGTAGACAGACCCAGTACTTC; CDR3: CASSRGQGRQTQYF
D: TRBD1; V: TRBV20-1; J: TRBJ2-7; size: few; DNA: TGCAGTGCTGCGGACAGGAGGAGCTCCTACGAGCAGTACTTC; CDR3: CSAADRRSSYEQYF
D: .; V: TRBV29-1; J: TRBJ2-3; size: many; DNA: TGCAGCGTCGTCGGGTCTGTCGATACGCAGTATTTT; CDR3: CSVVGSVDTQYF
D: .; V: TRBV5-1; J: TRBJ2-1; size: .; DNA: TGCGCCAGCGGGGGGCGGGAGAGCAGCTACAATGAGCAGTTCTTC; CDR3: CASGGRESSYNEQFF
D: .; V: TRBV9; J: TRBJ2-1; size: .; DNA: TGTGCCAGCAGCGATGGTTGGGGAAACTCCTACAATGAGCAGTTCTTC; CDR3: CASSDGWGNSYNEQFF
D: .; V: TRBV12-5; J: TRBJ2-3; size: once; DNA: TGTGCTAGTGGAATAAGTGGGACAGATACGCAGTATTTT; CDR3: CASGISGTDTQYF
D: TRBD1; V: TRBV28; J: TRBJ1-2; size: .; DNA: TGTGCCAGCAGGCGGGACAGGACTAAGGGGGATGGCTACACCTTC; CDR3: CASRRDRTKGDGYTF
D: .; V: TRBV4-1; J: TRBJ2-5; size: .; DNA: TGCGCCAGCAGCCAAGACGGTGGGGGCCATCAAGAGACCCAGTACTTC; CDR3: CASSQDGGGHQETQYF
D: .; V: TRBV7-2; J: TRBJ2-1; size: .; DNA: TGTGCCAGCAGCTTAGTATCGAGGTTCCCTGAGCAGTTCTTC; CDR3: CASSLVSRFPEQFF
D: .; V: TRBV6-1; J: TRBJ2-4; size: .; DNA: TGTGCCAGCAGTACAGAGAAGAAAAACATTCAGTACTTC; CDR3: CASSTEKKNIQYF
D: TRBD1; V: TRBV4-1; J: TRBJ1-4; size: few; DNA: TGCGCCAGCAGCCAGGTTACCGGGACAGGGGCCGAAAAACTGTTTTTT; CDR3: CASSQVTGTGAEKLFF
D: .; V: TRBV7-2; J: TRBJ1-2; size: .; DNA: TGTGCCAGCAGCCCGAGACGGAGGGATGGCTACACCTTC; CDR3: CASSPRRRDGYTF
D: TRBD1; V: TRBV3-1; J: TRBJ2-7; size: .; DNA: TGTGCCAGCAGCCGAGGGACAGGGGATGGTGGTGAGCAGTACTTC; CDR3: CASSRGTGDGGEQYF
D: .; V: TRBV13; J: TRBJ1-2; size: .; DNA: TGTGCCAGCAGCTCCAGACGGCCCCGACACTATGGCTACACCTTC; CDR3: CASSSRRPRHYGYTF
D: .; V: TRBV6-1; J: TRBJ2-1; size: .; DNA: TGTGCCAGCACGACTGTCCTAGCAGACAATGAGCAGTTCTTC; CDR3: CASTTVLADNEQFF
D: .; V: TRBV7-9; J: TRBJ1-1; size: .; DNA: TGTGCCAGCAGCGATCGAGGGGTCACTGAAGCTTTCTTT; CDR3: CASSDRGVTEAFF
D: .; V: TRBV5-1; J: TRBJ1-4; size: many; DNA: TGCGCCAGCACCTTGACGGGTGGGAATGAAAAACTGTTTTTT; CDR3: CASTLTGGNEKLFF
D: .; V: TRBV7-2; J: TRBJ2-1; size: .; DNA: TGTGCCAGCAGCTCCAATCCAAGGTGGGAGCAGTTCTTC; CDR3: CASSSNPRWEQFF
D: .; V: TRBV12-3/TRBV12-4; J: TRBJ1-6; size: .; DNA: TGTGCCAGCAGTTCTTGGGGCCTTAATTCACCCCTCCACTTT; CDR3: CASSSWGLNSPLHF
D: .; V: TRBV10-3; J: TRBJ2-7; size: .; DNA: TGTGCCATCAGCCCCGGCGCTAGGGGGGACGAGCAGTACTTC; CDR3: CAISPGARGDEQYF
D: .; V: TRBV5-1; J: TRBJ2-7; size: many; DNA: TGCGCCAGCAGCCCGGCGGGGTCCTCCTACGAGCAGTACTTC; CDR3: CASSPAGSSYEQYF
D: .; V: TRBV20-1; J: TRBJ1-6; size: few; DNA: TGCAGTGCTAGAGATCGTGGCTTATACCCCTATAATTCACCCCTCCACTTT; CDR3: CSARDRGLYPYNSPLHF
D: .; V: TRBV7-2; J: TRBJ1-4; size: .; DNA: TGTGCCAGCAGCTCCCATGGGGGGTCCCAACTGTTTTTT; CDR3: CASSSHGGSQLFF
D: TRBD1; V: TRBV29-1; J: TRBJ1-5; size: .; DNA: TGCAGCACCCGGGACAGGGACAATCAGCCCCAGCATTTT; CDR3: CSTRDRDNQPQHF
D: TRBD2; V: TRBV6-4; J: TRBJ2-1; size: .; DNA: TGTGCCAGCAGTGATGATCCGACTAGCGGGAGAGCTGGGGATGAGCAGTTCTTC; CDR3: CASSDDPTSGRAGDEQFF
D: TRBD2; V: TRBV14; J: TRBJ2-7; size: .; DNA: TGTGCCAGCAGCCAAGAACTAGCGGGAGTGGGCGAGCAGTACTTC; CDR3: CASSQELAGVGEQYF
D: TRBD2; V: TRBV27; J: TRBJ2-7; size: .; DNA: TGTGCCAGCAGTTTATCGAGCCTAGCGGGAGTACCCTACGAGCAGTACTTC; CDR3: CASSLSSLAGVPYEQYF
D: TRBD2; V: TRBV29-1; J: TRBJ2-1; size: .; DNA: TGCAGCGTTGACCGCTTAGCGGGAGTCAGGAAAAATGAGCAGTTCTTC; CDR3: CSVDRLAGVRKNEQFF
D: .; V: TRBV6-2/TRBV6-3; J: TRBJ2-2; size: once; DNA: TGTGCCAGCTATTGGGGGCGAGAGAACACCGGGGAGCTGTTTTTT; CDR3: CASYWGRENTGELFF
D: TRBD1; V: TRBV9; J: TRBJ1-5; size: .; DNA: TGTGCCAGCAGCGTAGGGGACAGGGGCCCTCAGCCCCAGCATTTT; CDR3: CASSVGDRGPQPQHF
D: .; V: TRBV27; J: TRBJ1-2; size: once; DNA: TGTGCCAGCAGTAAGGGCATTGACACCAACTATGGCTACACCTTC; CDR3: CASSKGIDTNYGYTF
D: TRBD1; V: TRBV20-1; J: TRBJ2-7; size: .; DNA: TGCAGTGCTAGAGATGGGGACAGGGGCTCCTACGAGCAGTACTTC; CDR3: CSARDGDRGSYEQYF
D: .; V: TRBV28; J: TRBJ2-5; size: .; DNA: TGTGCCAGCAGTTTGCAGGGGCTTGTCGGTGAGCAGTACTTC; CDR3: CASSLQGLVGEQYF
D: TRBD1; V: TRBV24-1; J: TRBJ2-5; size: .; DNA: TGTGCCACCAGTGACCCTGGGACAGCTCAAGAGACCCAGTACTTC; CDR3: CATSDPGTAQETQYF
D: .; V: TRBV29-1; J: TRBJ2-7; size: few; DNA: TGCAGCGTTGAATCGGCCGGATTCGAGCAGTACTTC; CDR3: CSVESAGFEQYF
D: .; V: TRBV12-3/TRBV12-4; J: TRBJ2-5; size: .; DNA: TGTGCCAGCAGCCACCCAGTTTCCCAAGAGACCCAGTACTTC; CDR3: CASSHPVSQETQYF
D: .; V: TRBV12-3/TRBV12-4; J: TRBJ1-2; size: .; DNA: TGTGCCAGCAGTCCATACGAGGGCCGGAGAAAGGAAGGCTACACCTTC; CDR3: CASSPYEGRRKEGYTF
D: .; V: TRBV2; J: TRBJ2-7; size: .; DNA: TGTGCCAGCAGTGTTACCCAAGGGGGCGAGCAGTACTTC; CDR3: CASSVTQGGEQYF
D: .; V: TRBV5-1; J: TRBJ1-5; size: .; DNA: TGCGCCAGCAGCTTATCAGGCCGGAGTCAGCCCCAGCATTTT; CDR3: CASSLSGRSQPQHF
D: TRBD1; V: TRBV5-6; J: TRBJ1-2; size: few; DNA: TGTGCCAGCAGCTTCAGGGGGCTCTATGGCTACACCTTC; CDR3: CASSFRGLYGYTF